Shown below are 27 T cell receptor beta chains from a single sample sequenced in a study of T cell repertoires in cytomegalovirus infection. These receptors lack a known antigen. Via MiXCR, TCRdb re-called the reads, giving one row per CDR3 protein. Among around 710,000 distinct CDR3 sequences listed, 25% to 35% were seen once. The starting material was cultured CD8+ T cells from PBMCs, obtained from culture after CMV antigen stimulation. The receptors here all came from a human donor in good health (CMV status not recorded). Some clones in this sample may be carry-over from other donors' samples.

The chain employs TRBV15 and TRBJ2-1; TRBD2 matches 13 bases. The CDR3 runs 14 residues. Looked up from germline, CDR1 is LNHNV and CDR2 is YYDKDF (reference sequence). V lost 8 bases and J lost 6; bases outside the gene matches: 4. CDR3 in DNA: TGTGCCACCTTACTAGCGGGGGGGCTCAATGAGCAGTTCTTC. Translating it yields CATLLAGGLNEQFF.

This clonotype appeared a few times. The chain recombines TRBV6-1 with TRBJ2-7, with D possibly TRBD2 on 7 matching bases. The ends were cut back, 0 bases at V and 0 bases at J, with 12 bases in the middle. CDR3 length: 16 residues. Germline lookup yields CDR1 MNHNS and CDR2 SASEGT. The CDR3: CASSEATRGHSYEQYF. The CDR3 DNA reads as TGTGCCAGCAGTGAAGCCACGCGGGGGCACTCCTACGAGCAGTACTTC.

The chain is built from TRBV19 and TRBJ2-3, with D tentatively TRBD2 (6 bases). Germline-derived CDR1 and CDR2 are LNHDA and SQIVND (reference sequence). The V end lost 5 bases, the J end lost 0 bases, and 9 bases lay between the germline ends. The length of the CDR3 is 14 residues. The CDR3 DNA reads TGTGCCAGTAGTTGGGACTTTAGCACAGATACGCAGTATTTT. Protein sequence: CASSWDFSTDTQYF.

This chain connects TRBV13 to TRBJ1-2; TRBD1 aligns across 7 bases. The CDR3 totals 14 residues. From germline, CDR1 is PRHDT and CDR2 FYEKMQ (reference sequence). Trimming removed 4 bases from V and 5 bases from J; junction bases left unmatched: 7. CDR3 region: CASSSDRRPYGYTF. In DNA, the CDR3 is TGTGCCAGCAGCTCGGACAGGAGACCTTATGGCTACACCTTC.

The chain joins TRBV3-1 to TRBJ1-6; D perhaps matches TRBD1 (6 bases). Looked up from germline, CDR1 is LGHDT and CDR2 is YNNKEL (reference sequence). The CDR3 spans 18 residues. V shed 0 bases and J shed 2 bases, with 14 bases lying between them. The CDR3 loop reads CASSQDGGGTTYNSPLHF. The DNA of the CDR3 is TGTGCCAGCAGCCAAGATGGAGGGGGGACTACCTATAATTCACCCCTCCACTTT.

The chain recombines TRBV10-3 with TRBJ2-2; 16 bases fit TRBD2. V gave up 7 bases and J gave up 4 bases; unmatched junction bases: 6. Germline V gene lookup returns CDR1 ENHRY and CDR2 SYGVKD. The CDR3 length is 17 residues. The CDR3 coding sequence is TGTGCCATCAAGGGACTAGCGGGGGGGCCGGGCACCGGGGAGCTGTTTTTT. Translating gives CAIKGLAGGPGTGELFF.

V and J are TRBV10-2 and TRBJ1-1, with a weak D call TRBD1 (5 bases). V lost 1 base and J 10 bases, leaving 16 bases between the germline ends. Per the germline V gene, CDR1 is WSHSY and CDR2 is SAAADI. CDR3 length equals 14 residues. The CDR3 loop reads CASSELRDPRGAFF. The CDR3 DNA sequence: TGCGCCAGCAGTGAGTTGAGGGACCCCCGAGGAGCTTTCTTT.

This clonotype was counted only a few times. This chain uses TRBV20-1 with TRBJ2-5, with D unclear. Germline V gene sequence: CDR1 DFQATT, CDR2 SNEGSKA (reference sequence). V lost 2 bases and J lost 2, with 9 bases in between. The CDR3 runs to 13 residues. CDR3 in amino acids: CSARMDRQETQYF. CDR3 sequence (DNA): TGCAGTGCTAGAATGGACCGACAAGAGACCCAGTACTTC.

This clonotype turned up a few times. The V call is TRBV7-6, the J call TRBJ2-5; D ambiguous. CDR1 is SGHVS, CDR2 FNYEAQ, per germline. Trimming pared 3 bases from V and 1 base from J, leaving 6 bases between. The CDR3 sequence is 13 residues long. CDR3 DNA: TGTGCCAGCAGCTTCATAGTCCAAGAGACCCAGTACTTC. The encoded protein is CASSFIVQETQYF.

The rearrangement links TRBV6-1 to TRBJ2-7; D is ambiguous. V shed 4 bases and J shed 3 bases, with 10 bases lying between them. CDR3 length: 13 amino acids. The germline V gene has CDR1 MNHNS and CDR2 SASEGT. DNA for the CDR3: TGTGCCAGCAGTGCCCAGGCAATCTACGAGCAGTACGTC. It translates to CASSAQAIYEQYV.

This clonotype was recorded a few times. The chain carries TRBV20-1 and TRBJ2-1; 9 bases are shared with TRBD1. This CDR3 has 18 amino acids. The ends lost 4 bases at V and 0 bases at J; junction bases unmatched: 13. The V gene's germline CDR1 is DFQATT and CDR2 SNEGSKA (reference sequence). CDR3 in amino acids: CSANGFTGGLGSYNEQFF. The CDR3 coding sequence is TGCAGTGCTAATGGGTTCACAGGGGGCCTCGGCTCCTACAATGAGCAGTTCTTC.

The sample holds a few counts of this clonotype. The V and J genes are TRBV4-1 and TRBJ2-5; D is possibly TRBD1 (6 bases). From germline, CDR1 is MGHRA and CDR2 YSYEKL. This CDR3 region has 15 residues. The germline V and J ends were trimmed by 2 bases and 1 base, with 11 bases remaining between them. The CDR3 loop is CASSQTSQGQETQYF. As DNA, the CDR3 is TGCGCCAGCAGCCAAACATCACAGGGCCAAGAGACCCAGTACTTC.

The sample holds many counts of this clonotype. The chain uses TRBV18 and TRBJ2-6; 9 bases fit TRBD2. The CDR3 sequence is 20 residues long. J gave up 2 bases and V 2 bases, and 13 bases lay outside the gene matches. Germline-derived CDR1 and CDR2 are KGHSH and LQKENI. CDR3 sequence (DNA): TGTGCCAGCTCACCAAGGTACCGGCGGGAGGGATCCCCTGGGGCCAACGTCCTGACTTTC. It yields the protein CASSPRYRREGSPGANVLTF.

V usage is TRBV13 and J usage is TRBJ1-1; no clear D gene. This CDR3 region has 13 residues. V was cut by 7 bases and J by 1 base, with 10 bases left in between. Germline-derived CDR1 and CDR2 are PRHDT and FYEKMQ (reference sequence). Here the CDR3 reads CASTFPPNTEAFF. The CDR3 region has the DNA TGTGCCAGCACCTTCCCACCGAACACTGAAGCTTTCTTT.

V and J are TRBV2 and TRBJ1-2; the D gene is possibly TRBD1 (6 bases). The CDR3 runs to 12 residues. The germline CDR1 and CDR2 sequences are SNHLY and FYNNEI. CDR3 nucleotides: TGTGCTGGTGGGCCCCTGACAGGAGCCTACACCTTC. Translating it yields CAGGPLTGAYTF.

This clonotype has a handful of counts. The chain combines TRBV6-5 with TRBJ2-5; 10 bases match TRBD2. The CDR3 sequence is 15 residues long. The ends lost 5 bases at V and 0 bases at J; junction bases unmatched: 3. Germline V gene data show CDR1 as MNHEY and CDR2 as SVGAGI. CDR3 in amino acids: CASSPLAGDQETQYF. The CDR3 region has the DNA TGTGCCAGCAGTCCGCTAGCGGGGGACCAAGAGACCCAGTACTTC.

The chain carries TRBV11-2 and TRBJ2-7; 8 positions match TRBD1. The ends lost 1 base at V and 4 bases at J; junction bases unmatched: 3. From germline, CDR1 is SGHAT and CDR2 FQNNGV. The CDR3 has 14 residues. CDR3 protein: CASSLVQGGYEQYV. The CDR3 DNA reads TGTGCCAGCAGCTTAGTACAGGGGGGATACGAGCAGTACGTC.

The V and J genes are TRBV7-9 and TRBJ2-1; 10 positions match TRBD2. V lost 1 base to trimming and J lost 6 bases; unmatched junction nucleotides: 6. The CDR3 is 16 amino acids. Germline CDR1 is SEHNR and CDR2 is FQNEAQ (reference sequence). The CDR3 DNA follows: TGTGCCAGCAGCTTAGGCAGCGGGGGGGCCTCCAATGAGCAGTTCTTC. Translation: CASSLGSGGASNEQFF. The full variable domain, with the rest looked up from reference TRBV7-9 and TRBJ2-1, is DTGVSQNPRHKITKRGQNVTFRCDPISEHNRLYWYRQTLGQGPEFLTYFQNEAQLEKSRLLSDRFSAERPKGSFSTLEIQRTEQGDSAMYLCASSLGSGGASNEQFFGPGTRLTVL.

The rearrangement joins TRBV27 to TRBJ2-1; D may be TRBD1 (5 bases). Germline V gene data show CDR1 as MNHEY and CDR2 as SMNVEV (reference sequence). Trimming took 5 bases from V and 2 from J, leaving 13 bases between them. The length of the CDR3 is 15 residues. This CDR3 is CASSRGARAYNEQFF. CDR3 bases: TGTGCCAGCAGTCGTGGGGCAAGAGCCTACAATGAGCAGTTCTTC.

The DNA of the CDR3 is TGTGCTAGCGGGTGGCGGGGGGCAGATACGCAGTATTTT. This translates into CASGWRGADTQYF. The rearrangement links TRBV6-2 or TRBV6-3 to TRBJ2-3; 8 bases line up with TRBD2. The germline V gene encodes CDR1 MNHEY and CDR2 SVGEGT. CDR3 length: 13 residues.

The gene calls are TRBV6-1 and TRBJ1-5; no clear D. V lost 7 bases to trimming and J lost 3 bases, with 16 bases between them. Germline V CDR1 and CDR2: MNHNS, SASEGT. The CDR3 contains 15 residues. In DNA form, the CDR3 reads TGTGCCAGCACATTGGCGGAGAGTTTCAATCAGCCCCAGCATTTT. The encoded protein is CASTLAESFNQPQHF.

This clonotype was seen more than once but under ten times. The chain joins TRBV12-3 or TRBV12-4 to TRBJ1-4, with 7 bases that match TRBD1. The junction had 6 bases not matched to a gene; V was cut back by 6 bases and J by 5 bases. The CDR3 spans 14 residues. For the CDR3, the DNA is TGTGCCAGCAGCCCCGACAGGGAAAATGAAAAACTGTTTTTT. Residues: CASSPDRENEKLFF.

The chain joins TRBV19 to TRBJ2-7, with TRBD2 as a possible D gene (7 bases). The V end lost 3 bases, the J end lost 4 bases, and 16 bases lay between the germline ends. The CDR3 spans 15 residues. Germline loops: CDR1 LNHDA, CDR2 SQIVND (reference sequence). The DNA for the CDR3 is TGTGCCAGTAGTATGGGGACTACGAGGGGGTACGAGCAGTACTTC. Translation: CASSMGTTRGYEQYF.

The chain combines TRBV7-2 with TRBJ1-1; D call uncertain. The CDR3 is 14 residues long. V was trimmed by 3 bases and J by 5 bases, leaving 13 bases between them. The germline CDR1 and CDR2 sequences are SGHTA and FQGNSA. CDR3 DNA sequence: TGTGCCAGCAGCTTCGTTGAAGGGAAAACTGAAGCTTTCTTT. This gives the protein CASSFVEGKTEAFF. Drawing the rest from reference TRBV7-2 and TRBJ1-1, the complete variable domain is GAGVSQSPSNKVTEKGKDVELRCDPISGHTALYWYRQSLGQGLEFLIYFQGNSAPDKSGLPSDRFSAERTGGSVSTLTIQRTQQEDSAVYLCASSFVEGKTEAFFGQGTRLTVV.

The chain is built from TRBV7-4 and TRBJ1-4; no firm D call. V gave up 2 bases and J gave up 0 bases, with 10 bases separating them. This CDR3 has 16 residues. The germline V gene encodes CDR1 SGHVT and CDR2 SQSDAQ. CDR3 region: CASSLRDQATNEKLFF. In nucleotides, the CDR3 is TGTGCCAGCAGCTTAAGAGATCAGGCAACTAATGAAAAACTGTTTTTT.

This clonotype was recorded a few times. The chain carries TRBV4-1 and TRBJ2-7; 11 bases fit TRBD2. Germline-derived CDR1 and CDR2 are MGHRA and YSYEKL. There are 15 residues in the CDR3. V gave up 2 bases and J gave up 0 bases; unmatched junction bases: 0. CDR3 region: CASSQTSGGSYEQYF. Written as DNA, the CDR3 is TGCGCCAGCAGCCAAACTAGCGGGGGCTCCTACGAGCAGTACTTC.

This sequence joins TRBV10-3 and TRBJ1-2; weak D call: TRBD1 (6 bases). This CDR3 comprises 15 residues. CDR1 ENHRY and CDR2 SYGVKD come from the germline V gene. V was pared by 0 bases and J by 5 bases, with 13 bases between. Here the CDR3 DNA reads TGTGCCATCAGTGAGTCCGAGGGACAACCTTATGGCTACACCTTC. Translating gives CAISESEGQPYGYTF.